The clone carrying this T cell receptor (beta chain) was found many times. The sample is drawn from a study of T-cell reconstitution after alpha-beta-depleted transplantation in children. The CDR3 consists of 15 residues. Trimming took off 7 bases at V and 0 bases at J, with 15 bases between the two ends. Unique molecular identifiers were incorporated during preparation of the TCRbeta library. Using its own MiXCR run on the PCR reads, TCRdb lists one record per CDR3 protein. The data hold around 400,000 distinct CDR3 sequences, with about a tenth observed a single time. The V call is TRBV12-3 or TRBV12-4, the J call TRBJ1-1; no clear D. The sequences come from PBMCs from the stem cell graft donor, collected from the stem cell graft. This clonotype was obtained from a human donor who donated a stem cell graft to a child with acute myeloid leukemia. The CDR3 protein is CASTNRGSMNTEAFF. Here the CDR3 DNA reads TGTGCCAGCACCAACAGAGGGTCGATGAACACTGAAGCTTTCTTT.